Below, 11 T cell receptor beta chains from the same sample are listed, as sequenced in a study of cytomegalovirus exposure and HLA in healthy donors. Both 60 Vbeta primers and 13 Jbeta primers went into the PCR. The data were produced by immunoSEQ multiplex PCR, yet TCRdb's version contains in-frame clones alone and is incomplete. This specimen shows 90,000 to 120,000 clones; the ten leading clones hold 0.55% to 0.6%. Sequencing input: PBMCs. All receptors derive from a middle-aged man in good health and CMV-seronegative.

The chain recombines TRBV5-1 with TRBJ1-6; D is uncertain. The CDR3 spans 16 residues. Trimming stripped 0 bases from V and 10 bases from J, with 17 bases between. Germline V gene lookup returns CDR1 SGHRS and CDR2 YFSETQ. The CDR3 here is CASSLAGIGVGSPLHF. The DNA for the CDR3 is TGCGCCAGCAGCTTGGCCGGGATCGGGGTCGGATCACCCCTCCACTTT.

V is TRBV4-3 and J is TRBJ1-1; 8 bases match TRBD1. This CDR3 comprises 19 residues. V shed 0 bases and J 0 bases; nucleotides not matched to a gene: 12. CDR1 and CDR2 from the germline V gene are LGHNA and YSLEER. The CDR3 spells CASSQDPPTRDRLNTEAFF. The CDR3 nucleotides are TGCGCCAGCAGCCAAGATCCGCCCACTAGGGACAGGTTGAACACTGAAGCTTTCTTT.

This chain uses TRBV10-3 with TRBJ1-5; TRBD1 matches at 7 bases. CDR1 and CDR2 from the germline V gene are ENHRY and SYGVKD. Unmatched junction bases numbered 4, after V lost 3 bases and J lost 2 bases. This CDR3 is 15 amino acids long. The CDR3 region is CAISDDRDGNQPQHF. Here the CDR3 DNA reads TGTGCCATCAGTGACGACAGGGATGGCAATCAGCCCCAGCATTTT.

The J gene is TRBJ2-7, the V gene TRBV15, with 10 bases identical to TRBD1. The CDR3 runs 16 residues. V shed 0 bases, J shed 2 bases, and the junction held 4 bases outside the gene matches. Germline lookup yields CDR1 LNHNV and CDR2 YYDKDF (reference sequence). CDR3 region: CATSREGGTGAYEQYF. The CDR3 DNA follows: TGTGCCACCAGCAGAGAAGGCGGGACAGGGGCCTACGAGCAGTACTTC.

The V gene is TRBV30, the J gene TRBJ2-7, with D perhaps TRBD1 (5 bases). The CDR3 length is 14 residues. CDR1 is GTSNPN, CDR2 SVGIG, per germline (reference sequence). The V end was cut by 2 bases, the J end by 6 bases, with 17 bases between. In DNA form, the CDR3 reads TGTGCCTGGAGTCAGGACACCCTATTCGGCGAGCAGTACTTC. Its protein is CAWSQDTLFGEQYF. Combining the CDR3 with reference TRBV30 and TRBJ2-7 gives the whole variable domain SQTIHQWPATLVQPVGSPLSLECTVEGTSNPNLYWYRQAAGRGLQLLFYSVGIGQISSEVPQNLSASRPQDRQFILSSKKLLLSDSGFYLCAWSQDTLFGEQYFGPGTRLTVT.

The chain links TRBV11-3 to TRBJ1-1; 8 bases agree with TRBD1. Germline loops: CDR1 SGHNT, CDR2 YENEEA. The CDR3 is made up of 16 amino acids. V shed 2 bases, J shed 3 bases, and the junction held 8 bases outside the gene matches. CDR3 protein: CASSLWKGTGDTEAFF. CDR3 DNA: TGTGCCAGCAGCTTATGGAAGGGGACAGGTGACACTGAAGCTTTCTTT.

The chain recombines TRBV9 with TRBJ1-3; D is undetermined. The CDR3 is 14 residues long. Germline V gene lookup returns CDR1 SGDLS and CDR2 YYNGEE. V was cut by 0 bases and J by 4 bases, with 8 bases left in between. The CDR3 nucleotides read TGTGCCAGCAGCGTAGCGGGAGGAGGAAACACCATATATTTT. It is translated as CASSVAGGGNTIYF.

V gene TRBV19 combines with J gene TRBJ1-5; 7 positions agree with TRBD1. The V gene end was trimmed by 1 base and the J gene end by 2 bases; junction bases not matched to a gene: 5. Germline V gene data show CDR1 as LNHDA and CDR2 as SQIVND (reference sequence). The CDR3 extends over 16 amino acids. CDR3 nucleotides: TGTGCCAGTAGTATAGCCAGGGGGGTCGGCAATCAGCCCCAGCATTTT. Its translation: CASSIARGVGNQPQHF.

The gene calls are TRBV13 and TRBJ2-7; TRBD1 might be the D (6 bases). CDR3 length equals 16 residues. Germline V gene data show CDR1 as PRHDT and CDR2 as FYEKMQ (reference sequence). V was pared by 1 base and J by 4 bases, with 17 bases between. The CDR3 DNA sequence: TGTGCCAGCAGCTTAGAGAGGGCAGGGGAAAGGTACGAGCAGTACTTC. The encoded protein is CASSLERAGERYEQYF.

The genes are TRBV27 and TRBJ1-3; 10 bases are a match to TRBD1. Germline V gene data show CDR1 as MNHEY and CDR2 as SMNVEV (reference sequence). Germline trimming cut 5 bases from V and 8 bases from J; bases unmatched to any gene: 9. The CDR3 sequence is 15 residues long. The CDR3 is CASSPSRQGADTIYF. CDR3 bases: TGTGCCAGCAGTCCTTCCCGACAGGGGGCTGACACCATATATTTT.

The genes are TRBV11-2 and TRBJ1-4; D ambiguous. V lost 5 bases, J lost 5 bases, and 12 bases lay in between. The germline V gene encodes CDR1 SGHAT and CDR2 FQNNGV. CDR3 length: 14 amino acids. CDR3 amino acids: CASSLAGINEKLFF. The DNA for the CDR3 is TGTGCCAGCAGCCTAGCGGGGATAAATGAAAAACTGTTTTTT.